This is a list of T cell receptor beta chains from one sample in a study of blood T cells in healthy people across ages. From the 5' RACE reads, TCRdb called clonotypes with MiXCR, one entry per CDR3 protein. The sample consists of approximately 400,000 distinct CDR3 sequences, roughly half of them appearing once. The source material was blood. Source of these receptors: a man aged 60 to 75 in good health. The CDR3 runs from the conserved cysteine through the conserved F or W. Fields, in order: J gene, V gene, D gene, clone size, CDR3 protein, CDR3 DNA. D genes are given only for firm matches. Clone sizes are given selectively: once, few, many, or a class where the clone is expanded.

j_gene: TRBJ1-1; v_gene: TRBV20-1; d_gene: .; abundance: .; CDR3aa: CSASSGSLNTEAFF; CDR3nt: TGCAGTGCTTCCTCAGGGTCCTTGAACACTGAAGCTTTCTTT
j_gene: TRBJ2-1; v_gene: TRBV5-1; d_gene: .; abundance: few; CDR3aa: CASSPRAEAMRSNEQFF; CDR3nt: TGCGCCAGCAGCCCCAGGGCGGAAGCCATGAGATCCAATGAGCAGTTCTTC
j_gene: TRBJ1-2; v_gene: TRBV20-1; d_gene: .; abundance: .; CDR3aa: CSARELRDNYGYTF; CDR3nt: TGCAGTGCTAGAGAACTCAGGGATAACTATGGCTACACCTTC
j_gene: TRBJ2-7; v_gene: TRBV29-1; d_gene: .; abundance: .; CDR3aa: CSAGLKTNEQYF; CDR3nt: TGCAGTGCTGGCCTAAAAACCAATGAGCAGTACTTC
j_gene: TRBJ2-1; v_gene: TRBV24-1; d_gene: .; abundance: .; CDR3aa: CATSDFLDNEQFF; CDR3nt: TGTGCCACCAGTGATTTCCTAGACAATGAGCAGTTCTTC
j_gene: TRBJ2-7; v_gene: TRBV21-1; d_gene: .; abundance: .; CDR3aa: CASRGTLLSSYEQYF; CDR3nt: TGTGCCAGCAGAGGGACACTCCTCAGCTCCTACGAGCAGTACTTC
j_gene: TRBJ1-6; v_gene: TRBV4-2; d_gene: TRBD1; abundance: .; CDR3aa: CASSQDGQGVSPLHF; CDR3nt: TGTGCCAGCAGCCAAGATGGGCAGGGGGTATCACCCCTCCACTTT
j_gene: TRBJ2-3; v_gene: TRBV24-1; d_gene: TRBD1; abundance: .; CDR3aa: CATSATGEAAQYF; CDR3nt: TGTGCCACCAGCGCAACAGGGGAAGCTGCGCAGTATTTT
j_gene: TRBJ1-6; v_gene: TRBV6-2/TRBV6-3; d_gene: TRBD1; abundance: few; CDR3aa: CASSLGQGANNSPLHF; CDR3nt: TGTGCCAGCAGCCTCGGACAGGGGGCGAATAATTCACCCCTCCACTTT
j_gene: TRBJ2-1; v_gene: TRBV4-3; d_gene: TRBD2; abundance: .; CDR3aa: CASQKGRDSYNEQFF; CDR3nt: TGCGCCAGCCAAAAAGGGAGGGACTCCTACAATGAGCAGTTCTTC
j_gene: TRBJ2-1; v_gene: TRBV30; d_gene: .; abundance: .; CDR3aa: CAWSKRGNEQFF; CDR3nt: TGTGCCTGGAGCAAGAGGGGGAATGAGCAGTTCTTC
j_gene: TRBJ2-5; v_gene: TRBV4-3; d_gene: .; abundance: .; CDR3aa: CASSQDSAGDGETQYF; CDR3nt: TGCGCCAGCAGCCAAGATAGTGCTGGGGATGGGGAGACCCAGTACTTC
j_gene: TRBJ2-6; v_gene: TRBV9; d_gene: .; abundance: .; CDR3aa: CASSARPQTRSGANVLTF; CDR3nt: TGTGCCAGCAGCGCGAGACCCCAAACACGATCTGGGGCCAACGTCCTGACTTTC
j_gene: TRBJ1-2; v_gene: TRBV29-1; d_gene: TRBD1; abundance: once; CDR3aa: CSVDRTGRYGYTF; CDR3nt: TGCAGCGTTGATCGGACAGGGAGATATGGCTACACCTTC
j_gene: TRBJ1-1; v_gene: TRBV11-2; d_gene: .; abundance: .; CDR3aa: CATQGPTNTEAFF; CDR3nt: TGTGCCACCCAGGGACCCACCAACACTGAAGCTTTCTTT
j_gene: TRBJ2-3; v_gene: TRBV12-3/TRBV12-4; d_gene: .; abundance: .; CDR3aa: CASSLGLNRASSTDTQYF; CDR3nt: TGTGCCAGCAGTTTAGGATTAAACAGGGCCTCTAGCACAGATACGCAGTATTTT
j_gene: TRBJ2-3; v_gene: TRBV7-9; d_gene: .; abundance: .; CDR3aa: CASSLGGTATTDTQYF; CDR3nt: TGTGCCAGCAGCTTAGGGGGGACTGCCACGACAGATACGCAGTATTTT
j_gene: TRBJ1-2; v_gene: TRBV4-3; d_gene: TRBD1; abundance: .; CDR3aa: CASSQDSLGQGALAYGYTF; CDR3nt: TGCGCCAGCAGCCAAGATAGTTTGGGACAGGGGGCCTTGGCTTATGGCTACACCTTC
j_gene: TRBJ2-3; v_gene: TRBV9; d_gene: .; abundance: .; CDR3aa: CASSVEVWGDTQYF; CDR3nt: TGTGCCAGCAGCGTAGAAGTATGGGGAGATACGCAGTATTTT
j_gene: TRBJ2-1; v_gene: TRBV29-1; d_gene: .; abundance: .; CDR3aa: CSVSNGLGNEQFF; CDR3nt: TGCAGCGTTAGCAACGGGTTAGGGAATGAGCAGTTCTTC
j_gene: TRBJ2-6; v_gene: TRBV4-1; d_gene: TRBD1; abundance: once; CDR3aa: CASSPRALRTGTAGANVLTF; CDR3nt: TGCGCCAGCAGCCCTCGGGCGCTGCGGACAGGGACAGCTGGGGCCAACGTCCTGACTTTC
j_gene: TRBJ2-4; v_gene: TRBV28; d_gene: .; abundance: many; CDR3aa: CASSFLFMEAKNIQYF; CDR3nt: TGTGCCAGCAGTTTTCTTTTCATGGAGGCCAAAAACATTCAGTACTTC
j_gene: TRBJ2-3; v_gene: TRBV5-1; d_gene: TRBD2; abundance: many; CDR3aa: CASSFSGVTDTQYF; CDR3nt: TGCGCCAGCAGCTTTAGCGGGGTTACAGATACGCAGTATTTT
j_gene: TRBJ2-7; v_gene: TRBV4-3; d_gene: .; abundance: .; CDR3aa: CASSQGMAGDEQYF; CDR3nt: TGCGCCAGCAGCCAAGGTATGGCAGGGGACGAGCAGTACTTC
j_gene: TRBJ1-1; v_gene: TRBV5-1; d_gene: TRBD1; abundance: .; CDR3aa: CASSSGGQANTEAFF; CDR3nt: TGCGCCAGCAGCTCGGGAGGACAGGCGAACACTGAAGCTTTCTTT
j_gene: TRBJ2-3; v_gene: TRBV5-1; d_gene: TRBD2; abundance: .; CDR3aa: CASKTSGAPTNTDTQYF; CDR3nt: TGCGCCAGCAAAACTAGCGGGGCCCCGACAAACACAGATACGCAGTATTTT
j_gene: TRBJ2-3; v_gene: TRBV29-1; d_gene: TRBD2; abundance: .; CDR3aa: CSVEGLSGSIGATDTQYF; CDR3nt: TGCAGCGTTGAAGGGTTGAGCGGGAGTATAGGGGCCACAGATACGCAGTATTTT
j_gene: TRBJ1-1; v_gene: TRBV29-1; d_gene: .; abundance: once; CDR3aa: CSASTGLNTEAFF; CDR3nt: TGCAGCGCTTCGACAGGACTGAACACTGAAGCTTTCTTT
j_gene: TRBJ2-7; v_gene: TRBV5-1; d_gene: TRBD1; abundance: few; CDR3aa: CASSLGDRAEQYF; CDR3nt: TGCGCCAGCAGCTTGGGGGACAGGGCCGAGCAGTACTTC
j_gene: TRBJ2-3; v_gene: TRBV4-2; d_gene: TRBD1; abundance: .; CDR3aa: CASSQTGTVNSDTQYF; CDR3nt: TGTGCCAGCAGCCAAACAGGGACAGTAAATTCAGATACGCAGTATTTT
j_gene: TRBJ2-3; v_gene: TRBV3-1; d_gene: .; abundance: .; CDR3aa: CASSQDAGAADTQYF; CDR3nt: TGTGCCAGCAGCCAAGACGCAGGGGCGGCAGATACGCAGTATTTT
j_gene: TRBJ2-5; v_gene: TRBV7-2; d_gene: .; abundance: .; CDR3aa: CASSLVNRESETQYF; CDR3nt: TGTGCCAGCAGCTTAGTGAATCGGGAGTCAGAGACCCAGTACTTC
j_gene: TRBJ2-1; v_gene: TRBV12-3/TRBV12-4; d_gene: TRBD2; abundance: .; CDR3aa: CASTREGPLYNEQFF; CDR3nt: TGTGCCAGCACCAGGGAGGGTCCCCTCTACAATGAGCAGTTCTTC
j_gene: TRBJ2-6; v_gene: TRBV11-2; d_gene: .; abundance: .; CDR3aa: CASTPRGGRSGANVLTF; CDR3nt: TGTGCCAGCACCCCAAGGGGGGGCCGCTCTGGGGCCAACGTCCTGACTTTC
j_gene: TRBJ1-6; v_gene: TRBV4-2; d_gene: .; abundance: .; CDR3aa: CASSQAGAYNSPLHF; CDR3nt: TGTGCCAGCAGCCAGGCCGGGGCCTATAATTCACCCCTCCACTTT
j_gene: TRBJ2-1; v_gene: TRBV20-1; d_gene: TRBD2; abundance: .; CDR3aa: CSAFSTSGGSYNEQFF; CDR3nt: TGCAGTGCTTTTTCGACTAGCGGGGGCTCCTACAATGAGCAGTTCTTC
j_gene: TRBJ2-1; v_gene: TRBV2; d_gene: TRBD1; abundance: few; CDR3aa: CASRTRQGASYNEQFF; CDR3nt: TGTGCCAGCAGGACGAGACAGGGGGCGTCCTACAATGAGCAGTTCTTC
j_gene: TRBJ2-1; v_gene: TRBV7-8; d_gene: .; abundance: .; CDR3aa: CASRTTGPYNEQFF; CDR3nt: TGTGCCAGCAGGACCACCGGGCCCTACAATGAGCAGTTCTTC
j_gene: TRBJ2-1; v_gene: TRBV7-9; d_gene: .; abundance: .; CDR3aa: CASTPSAPTGNEQFF; CDR3nt: TGTGCCAGCACCCCCTCTGCCCCCACGGGCAATGAGCAGTTCTTC
j_gene: TRBJ2-3; v_gene: TRBV20-1; d_gene: TRBD1; abundance: .; CDR3aa: CSAETRQGITDTQYF; CDR3nt: TGCAGTGCGGAAACAAGACAGGGGATCACAGATACGCAGTATTTT
j_gene: TRBJ2-3; v_gene: TRBV29-1; d_gene: TRBD2; abundance: .; CDR3aa: CSVGSLPSGMRTTDTQYF; CDR3nt: TGCAGCGTTGGATCCTTGCCTAGCGGGATGAGGACCACAGATACGCAGTATTTT
j_gene: TRBJ2-5; v_gene: TRBV7-8; d_gene: TRBD2; abundance: many; CDR3aa: CASSLAGLAGGKETQYF; CDR3nt: TGTGCCAGCAGCTTGGCTGGACTAGCGGGAGGAAAGGAGACCCAGTACTTC
j_gene: TRBJ1-6; v_gene: TRBV7-9; d_gene: .; abundance: .; CDR3aa: CASSLGMGDGNSPLHF; CDR3nt: TGTGCCAGCAGCCTCGGAATGGGGGATGGGAATTCACCCCTCCACTTT
j_gene: TRBJ2-1; v_gene: TRBV20-1; d_gene: .; abundance: .; CDR3aa: CSARGTRGTNEQFF; CDR3nt: TGCAGTGCTAGAGGGACACGGGGTACCAATGAGCAGTTCTTC
j_gene: TRBJ2-7; v_gene: TRBV6-2/TRBV6-3; d_gene: TRBD1; abundance: .; CDR3aa: CASSTYGTGSYEQYF; CDR3nt: TGTGCCAGCAGCACCTACGGGACAGGATCCTACGAGCAGTACTTC
j_gene: TRBJ1-2; v_gene: TRBV7-2; d_gene: .; abundance: .; CDR3aa: CASSLQGSSYGYTF; CDR3nt: TGTGCCAGCAGCTTACAGGGGAGTAGCTATGGCTACACCTTC
j_gene: TRBJ1-4; v_gene: TRBV2; d_gene: .; abundance: .; CDR3aa: CASRGGNNEKLFF; CDR3nt: TGTGCCAGCAGGGGGGGGAATAATGAAAAACTGTTTTTT
j_gene: TRBJ1-2; v_gene: TRBV2; d_gene: TRBD1; abundance: .; CDR3aa: CASSPLRQGGDGYTF; CDR3nt: TGTGCCAGCAGTCCCTTACGACAGGGAGGTGATGGCTACACCTTC
j_gene: TRBJ1-1; v_gene: TRBV29-1; d_gene: .; abundance: .; CDR3aa: CSVQNSEAFF; CDR3nt: TGCAGCGTACAGAACTCTGAAGCTTTCTTT
j_gene: TRBJ2-7; v_gene: TRBV6-5; d_gene: .; abundance: few; CDR3aa: CASSAQGHEQYF; CDR3nt: TGTGCCAGCAGTGCACAGGGCCACGAGCAGTACTTC
j_gene: TRBJ2-6; v_gene: TRBV28; d_gene: .; abundance: .; CDR3aa: CATHLGGYSGANVLTF; CDR3nt: TGTGCCACCCATCTCGGCGGCTACTCTGGGGCCAACGTCCTGACTTTC
j_gene: TRBJ2-7; v_gene: TRBV6-6; d_gene: TRBD2; abundance: few; CDR3aa: CASSYSGTNSYEQYF; CDR3nt: TGTGCCAGCAGTTACTCCGGGACTAACTCCTACGAGCAGTACTTC
j_gene: TRBJ2-3; v_gene: TRBV15; d_gene: .; abundance: .; CDR3aa: CATSKQDTDTQYF; CDR3nt: TGTGCCACCAGCAAACAGGACACAGATACGCAGTATTTT
j_gene: TRBJ2-3; v_gene: TRBV20-1; d_gene: .; abundance: .; CDR3aa: CSASLSAATDTQYF; CDR3nt: TGCAGTGCTAGCCTTTCGGCCGCCACAGATACGCAGTATTTT
j_gene: TRBJ1-2; v_gene: TRBV4-2; d_gene: .; abundance: .; CDR3aa: CASSQDFASKAYGYTF; CDR3nt: TGTGCCAGCAGCCAAGATTTCGCCAGCAAAGCTTATGGCTACACCTTC
j_gene: TRBJ2-1; v_gene: TRBV11-2; d_gene: .; abundance: .; CDR3aa: CASSSARWANEQFF; CDR3nt: TGTGCCAGCAGCTCGGCTCGGTGGGCTAATGAGCAGTTCTTC
j_gene: TRBJ2-7; v_gene: TRBV6-1; d_gene: .; abundance: .; CDR3aa: CASSDGVRPRDYEQYF; CDR3nt: TGTGCCAGCAGTGATGGTGTGAGACCCCGGGACTACGAGCAGTACTTC